This T cell receptor beta chain originates from a study of T cell repertoires in cytomegalovirus infection. From the reads, TCRdb called clonotypes with MiXCR, one entry per CDR3 protein. The table shows a few hundred thousand distinct CDR3 sequences, with around 18% occurring only once. The germline V and J ends were trimmed by 5 bases and 3 bases, with 16 bases remaining between them. The CDR3 runs to 15 residues. From germline, CDR1 is LNHDA and CDR2 SQIVND (reference sequence). Sequencing was carried out using PBMCs. This chain links TRBV19 with TRBJ1-1; no definite D call. The source of this sequence is a human donor in good health (CMV status not recorded). Some clones in this sample may be carry-over from other donors' samples. The CDR3 sequence is CASSPQPGSHTEAFF. The CDR3 region has the DNA TGTGCCAGTAGTCCCCAGCCCGGGAGCCACACTGAAGCTTTCTTT. The whole variable domain, filled in from reference TRBV19 and TRBJ1-1, reads DGGITQSPKYLFRKEGQNVTLSCEQNLNHDAMYWYRQDPGQGLRLIYYSQIVNDFQKGDIAEGYSVSREKKESFPLTVTSAQKNPTAFYLCASSPQPGSHTEAFFGQGTRLTVV.